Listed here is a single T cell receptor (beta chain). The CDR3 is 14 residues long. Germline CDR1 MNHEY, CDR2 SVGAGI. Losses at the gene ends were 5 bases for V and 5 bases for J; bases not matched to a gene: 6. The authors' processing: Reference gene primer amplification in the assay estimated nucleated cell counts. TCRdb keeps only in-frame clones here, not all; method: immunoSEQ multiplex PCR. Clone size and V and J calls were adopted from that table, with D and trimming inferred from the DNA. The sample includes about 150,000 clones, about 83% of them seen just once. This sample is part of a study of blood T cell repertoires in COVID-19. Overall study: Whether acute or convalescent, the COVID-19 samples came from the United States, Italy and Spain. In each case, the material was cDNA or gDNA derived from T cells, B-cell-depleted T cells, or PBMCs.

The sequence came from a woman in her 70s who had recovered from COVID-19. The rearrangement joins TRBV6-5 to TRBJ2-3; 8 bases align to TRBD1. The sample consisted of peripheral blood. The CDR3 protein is CASSRGQGIDTQYF. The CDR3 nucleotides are TGTGCCAGCAGTCGCGGACAGGGTATAGATACGCAGTATTTT.